This T cell receptor beta chain was found in a study of post-analysis software for immune sequencing data. For the study at large: Relapsing-remitting, secondary progressive and progressive-relapsing forms made up the multiple sclerosis disease courses.

Prepared TCR beta cDNA libraries contained unique molecular identifiers. Input of roughly 0.85 to 11 million T cells yielded roughly 0.5 million cDNA molecules. TCRdb analysed the PCR reads with MiXCR anew, one entry per CDR3 protein. This table has about 540,000 distinct CDR3 sequences, around 36% appearing once. Comment on this clonotype: Its target is not known.

General study points: Batch-matched samples strongly co-clustered by F measure. Relative to controls, patients with multiple sclerosis showed significantly lower normalized Chao1 diversity. There were several TRBV segments more frequent in patients than controls, and TRBV5-6, TRBV5-1 and TRBV20-1 were among them.

Germline loops: CDR1 SGHRS, CDR2 YFSETQ. This CDR3 is 16 amino acids long. V lost 0 bases to trimming and J lost 1 base, with 10 bases between them. This TCR was sampled from a girl between 2 and 17 years old with multiple sclerosis. What was sequenced was blood. The chain combines TRBV5-1 with TRBJ2-2, with no clear D. The CDR3 bases are TGCGCCAGCAGCTTGGCCGTGAACAGGAACACCGGGGAGCTGTTTTTT. Translation: CASSLAVNRNTGELFF.